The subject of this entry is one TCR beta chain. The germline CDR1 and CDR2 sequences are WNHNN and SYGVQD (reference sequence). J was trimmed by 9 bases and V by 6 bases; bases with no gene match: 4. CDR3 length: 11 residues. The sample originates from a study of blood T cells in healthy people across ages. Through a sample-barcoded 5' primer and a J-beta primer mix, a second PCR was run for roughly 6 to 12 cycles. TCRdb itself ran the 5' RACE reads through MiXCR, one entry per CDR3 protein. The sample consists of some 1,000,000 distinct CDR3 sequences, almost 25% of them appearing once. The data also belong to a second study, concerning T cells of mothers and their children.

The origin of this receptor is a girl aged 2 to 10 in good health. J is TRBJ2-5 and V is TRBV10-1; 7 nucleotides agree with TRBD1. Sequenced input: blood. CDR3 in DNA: TGCGCCAGCAGCGATGGACAGGCCCAGTACTTC. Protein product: CASSDGQAQYF.